This TCR beta chain was found in a study of blood T cells in healthy people across ages. The trim removed 3 bases at V and 3 bases at J, leaving 8 bases unmatched. Germline V gives CDR1 MGHDK, CDR2 SYGVNS. This CDR3 region has 15 residues. A sample-barcoded 5' primer and a J-beta primer mix were used in a second PCR of about 6 to 11 cycles. TCRdb itself ran the 5' RACE reads through MiXCR, one entry per CDR3 protein. This sample has 800,000 to 1,300,000 distinct CDR3 sequences, with around 25% found just once. Another study also made use of these data, one on T cells of mothers and their children. As reported in that work: Sample barcodes and 2-4 random nucleotides came from the second PCR's M1S primer.

The chain joins TRBV25-1 to TRBJ2-7; 7 bases align to TRBD1. Sequencing was done on a sample of blood. The sequence was collected from a girl aged 2 to 9 in good health. The CDR3 nucleotides read TGTGCCAGCAGTGACACAGGGGACCGGTTCTACGAGCAGTACTTC. Amino acid sequence: CASSDTGDRFYEQYF.